The entry below describes one T cell receptor (beta chain). The length of the CDR3 is 13 residues. Deletions cut 3 bases from V and 3 bases from J, with 11 bases between. Germline lookup yields CDR1 DFQATT and CDR2 SNEGSKA (reference sequence). The sample belongs to a study of T cells after yellow fever vaccination. TCRdb recomputed calls from the 5' RACE reads with MiXCR, one row per CDR3 protein. The sample lists about 630,000 distinct CDR3 sequences, about 12% seen once, with approximately 15% in the top ten. The sequence came from a man aged 25 to 40 who received the YFV17D yellow fever vaccine. Material: PBMCs, obtained on the day of the yellow fever booster vaccination. The chain joins TRBV20-1 to TRBJ1-1; the D gene is possibly TRBD1 (5 bases). CDR3 bases: TGCAGTGCTAGGCCGGACACTCACACTGAAGCTTTCTTT. This sequence encodes CSARPDTHTEAFF.